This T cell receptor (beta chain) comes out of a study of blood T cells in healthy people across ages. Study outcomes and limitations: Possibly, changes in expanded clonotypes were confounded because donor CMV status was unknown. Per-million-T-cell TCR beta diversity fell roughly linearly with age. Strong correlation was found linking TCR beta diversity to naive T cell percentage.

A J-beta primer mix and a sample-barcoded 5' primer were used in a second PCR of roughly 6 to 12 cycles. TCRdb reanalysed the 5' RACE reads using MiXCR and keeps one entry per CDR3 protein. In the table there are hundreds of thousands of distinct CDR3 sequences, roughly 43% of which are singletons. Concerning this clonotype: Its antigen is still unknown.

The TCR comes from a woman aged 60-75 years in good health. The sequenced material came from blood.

The CDR3 here is CASSPPTAGNFYGYTF. The CDR3 DNA reads as TGTGCCAGCTCACCACCGACCGCTGGGAACTTCTATGGCTACACCTTC. This chain connects TRBV18 to TRBJ1-2; D is uncertain. V was trimmed by 0 bases and J by 4 bases, leaving 15 bases between them. This CDR3 region has 16 residues. Germline V lookup: CDR1 KGHSH, CDR2 LQKENI.